The next 28 T cell receptor beta chains were all read from a single sample in a study of shared T cell receptors in the human thymus. Some clones are missing from TCRdb's copy, which holds only in-frame ones; the method was immunoSEQ multiplex PCR. The sample has fewer than 700,000 clones; approximately 87% are singletons. The same data also contributed to another study, on human thymus T cells.

Sample: thymocytes. The receptors stem from a boy under two years old with a congenital heart defect.

This chain connects TRBV5-4 to TRBJ1-2, with D possibly being TRBD1 (5 bases). V lost 4 bases to trimming and J lost 8 bases, with 9 bases between them. This CDR3 has 11 amino acids. Germline values: CDR1 SGHNT, CDR2 YYREEE (reference sequence). The CDR3 region is CASSLEGGYTF. CDR3 nucleotides: TGTGCCAGCAGCCTGGAGGGGGGCTACACCTTC.

This chain uses TRBV25-1 with TRBJ2-7; possible D gene TRBD2, 6 bases. This CDR3 spans 16 amino acids. V was cut by 1 base and J by 2 bases, with 15 bases left in between. Germline V gene data show CDR1 as MGHDK and CDR2 as SYGVNS. CDR3 DNA: TGTGCCAGCAGTGAATCGGTAAGGGGAGGCCCCTACGAGCAGTACTTC. Translated: CASSESVRGGPYEQYF.

The rearrangement joins TRBV18 to TRBJ2-1; 10 positions match TRBD1. This CDR3 has 16 amino acids. V shed 3 bases and J 5 bases; nucleotides not matched to a gene: 7. Germline-derived CDR1 and CDR2 are KGHSH and LQKENI. In nucleotides, the CDR3 is TGTGCCAGCTCACCGCTCGGGACAGGGGTCGACAATGAGCAGTTCTTC. It specifies CASSPLGTGVDNEQFF.

The chain has TRBV9 and TRBJ2-7, with D hard to call. The germline V gene encodes CDR1 SGDLS and CDR2 YYNGEE. The ends were cut back, 0 bases at V and 6 bases at J, with 10 bases in the middle. The CDR3 spans 13 residues. The CDR3 DNA reads as TGTGCCAGCAGCGTAGGGGCAGAGCCCGAGCAGTACTTC. Its translation is CASSVGAEPEQYF.

The chain is built from TRBV29-1 and TRBJ2-7; 10 bases match TRBD2. The CDR3 is 14 amino acids. The junction had 8 bases not matched to a gene; V was cut back by 4 bases and J by 5 bases. The V gene's germline CDR1 is SQVTM and CDR2 ANQGSEA. The CDR3 reads CSVGGAGGPHEQYF. The CDR3 nucleotides are TGCAGCGTTGGGGGAGCGGGAGGGCCCCACGAGCAGTACTTC.

The chain links TRBV7-9 to TRBJ1-5; unclear D gene. Trimming removed 1 base at V and 3 bases at J, with 7 bases between. CDR3 length equals 14 residues. In germline, CDR1 is SEHNR, CDR2 FQNEAQ (reference sequence). The CDR3 DNA is TGTGCCAGCAGCTTAGTGGGCTTCAATCAGCCCCAGCATTTT. It translates to CASSLVGFNQPQHF.

The sample holds a few counts of this clone. The chain couples TRBV28 to TRBJ2-1; the match to TRBD2 covers 14 bases. In germline, CDR1 is MDHEN, CDR2 SYDVKM. The CDR3 loop spans 18 amino acids. V lost 7 bases to trimming and J lost 1 base; unmatched junction nucleotides: 9. For the CDR3, the DNA is TGTGCCAGCACTGGGGGACTAGCGGGAGTAGGATCCTACAATGAGCAGTTCTTC. This sequence encodes CASTGGLAGVGSYNEQFF.

The rearrangement joins TRBV12-5 to TRBJ1-4; 10 nucleotides align to TRBD1. This CDR3 has 16 amino acids. Germline V lookup: CDR1 LGHNT, CDR2 FRNRAP. Germline trimming cut 6 bases from V and 8 bases from J; bases unmatched to any gene: 12. The CDR3, as DNA: TGTGCTAGTGGCCGTGATCCGGGACAGGGGTACGAAAAACTGTTTTTT. Protein sequence: CASGRDPGQGYEKLFF.

The rearrangement uses TRBV6-1 and TRBJ1-1; TRBD1 agrees at 7 bases. Germline assignment: CDR1 MNHNS and CDR2 SASEGT. J lost 1 base, V lost 6 bases, and 5 bases had no gene match. This CDR3 comprises 14 residues. The CDR3 here is CASRPGQPNTEAFF. The CDR3, as DNA: TGTGCCAGCAGACCGGGACAGCCGAACACTGAAGCTTTCTTT.

This clone was detected a few times. CDR3: CASSQGERGHNEQFF. Here the CDR3 DNA reads TGCGCCAGCAGCCAAGGGGAGCGGGGGCACAATGAGCAGTTCTTC. The genes are TRBV4-1 and TRBJ2-1; 8 bases match TRBD2. CDR1 and CDR2 from the germline V gene are MGHRA and YSYEKL. The junction had 4 bases not matched to a gene; V was cut back by 1 base and J by 5 bases. There are 15 residues in the CDR3.

The chain joins TRBV2 to TRBJ2-7, with D unresolved. Trimming cost V 1 base and J 3 bases, with 10 bases left between them. Looked up from germline, CDR1 is SNHLY and CDR2 is FYNNEI. This CDR3 has 14 amino acids. CDR3 residues: CASSEVCRDYEQYF. CDR3 in DNA: TGTGCCAGCAGTGAAGTATGCCGAGACTACGAGCAGTACTTC.

This clone was seen only once. In nucleotides, the CDR3 is TGTGCCAGCAGTCTCAGGGAAGAGACCCAGTACTTC. Its protein is CASSLREETQYF. The chain couples TRBV5-6 to TRBJ2-5, with TRBD1 as a possible D gene (5 bases). Germline assignment: CDR1 SGHDT and CDR2 YYEEEE. V lost 5 bases, J lost 3 bases, and 8 bases lay in between. The CDR3 has 12 amino acids.

The gene calls are TRBV27 and TRBJ2-7, with TRBD2 identical over 9 bases. This CDR3 is built from 16 residues. Germline loops: CDR1 MNHEY, CDR2 SMNVEV (reference sequence). Trimming cost V 5 bases and J 5 bases; bases outside gene matches: 13. The CDR3 loop reads CASSLSQREERNEQYF. The CDR3 DNA reads as TGTGCCAGCAGTCTCTCCCAGCGGGAGGAAAGGAACGAGCAGTACTTC.

This clone was counted only a few times. The genes are TRBV7-2 and TRBJ2-7; 8 nucleotides line up with TRBD2. The J segment lost 3 bases and the V segment lost 3 bases, leaving 16 bases of the junction unmatched. CDR1 and CDR2 (germline): SGHTA, FQGNSA. The CDR3 runs to 18 residues. The CDR3 coding sequence is TGTGCCAGCAGCTTTCTCCTATCCAGGGAGCGGGAGAACTACGAGCAGTACTTC. Translating it yields CASSFLLSRERENYEQYF.

The chain has TRBV28 and TRBJ2-7; TRBD1 aligns across 9 bases. V trimming: 6 bases; J trimming: 4 bases; junction bases outside the gene matches: 16. This CDR3 spans 17 amino acids. Germline V gene lookup returns CDR1 MDHEN and CDR2 SYDVKM. The CDR3 loop reads CASRRPGQGPSSYEQYF. CDR3 nucleotides: TGTGCCAGCAGGCGGCCGGGACAGGGCCCTTCTTCATACGAGCAGTACTTC.

V is TRBV6-1 and J is TRBJ2-1; 8 bases are shared with TRBD2. The CDR3 sequence is 17 residues long. The germline CDR1 and CDR2 sequences are MNHNS and SASEGT. Trimming took 0 bases from V and 7 from J; bases not matched to a gene: 11. CDR3 sequence reads: CASSEARTSGKGNEQFF. The CDR3 region has the DNA TGTGCCAGCAGTGAAGCGCGCACTAGCGGTAAGGGTAATGAGCAGTTCTTC.

The sample holds a few counts of this clone. The rearrangement links TRBV7-2 to TRBJ2-5; no clear D. CDR1 and CDR2 from the germline V gene are SGHTA and FQGNSA. This CDR3 has 13 residues. Trimming left V 2 bases short and J 4 bases short, with 8 bases between. The CDR3 is CASSLSSGETQYF. CDR3 bases: TGTGCCAGCAGCTTAAGTTCGGGAGAGACCCAGTACTTC.

The J gene is TRBJ2-5, the V gene TRBV28; no clear D gene. Trimming stripped 6 bases from V and 0 bases from J, with 17 bases between. This CDR3 is 16 amino acids long. Germline-derived CDR1 and CDR2 are MDHEN and SYDVKM. CDR3 region: CASRSKVAEDQETQYF. The CDR3 nucleotides read TGTGCCAGCAGATCGAAAGTGGCAGAAGACCAAGAGACCCAGTACTTC. Supplemented by reference TRBV28 and TRBJ2-5, the full variable domain reads DVKVTQSSRYLVKRTGEKVFLECVQDMDHENMFWYRQDPGLGLRLIYFSYDVKMKEKGDIPEGYSVSREKKERFSLILESASTNQTSMYLCASRSKVAEDQETQYFGPGTRLLVL.

The chain is built from TRBV7-8 and TRBJ1-5, with a weak D call TRBD1 (5 bases). This CDR3 spans 15 amino acids. Germline-derived CDR1 and CDR2 are SGHVS and FQNEAQ. The V end was cut by 0 bases, the J end by 8 bases, with 14 bases between. CDR3 sequence: CASSLAWGGMEPQHF. The CDR3 DNA follows: TGTGCCAGCAGCTTAGCGTGGGGGGGGATGGAGCCCCAGCATTTT.

The rearrangement joins TRBV18 to TRBJ2-2; 10 bases are shared with TRBD2. J lost 6 bases, V lost 2 bases, and 6 bases had no gene match. This CDR3 has 16 amino acids. In germline, CDR1 is KGHSH, CDR2 LQKENI. The CDR3 sequence is CASSPKAGGPPGELFF. The CDR3 coding sequence is TGTGCCAGCTCACCAAAAGCGGGAGGGCCCCCCGGGGAGCTGTTTTTT.

J is TRBJ1-4 and V is TRBV30; TRBD1 agrees at 10 bases. CDR1 and CDR2 from the germline V gene are GTSNPN and SVGIG (reference sequence). This CDR3 is 15 amino acids long. The V and J ends lost 0 bases and 6 bases, in that order; junction bases with no gene match: 4. The CDR3 coding sequence is TGTGCCTGGAGTGTACAGGGACAGGGGTATGAAAAACTGTTTTTT. Its protein product is CAWSVQGQGYEKLFF. Drawing the rest from reference TRBV30 and TRBJ1-4, the complete variable domain is SQTIHQWPATLVQPVGSPLSLECTVEGTSNPNLYWYRQAAGRGLQLLFYSVGIGQISSEVPQNLSASRPQDRQFILSSKKLLLSDSGFYLCAWSVQGQGYEKLFFGSGTQLSVL.

This rearrangement joins TRBV25-1 to TRBJ1-6; maybe TRBD1 (6 bases). This CDR3 is 14 amino acids long. Trimming cost V 3 bases and J 8 bases, with 11 bases left between them. From germline, CDR1 is MGHDK and CDR2 SYGVNS. The CDR3 sequence is CASSDTGCDSPLHF. The CDR3 coding sequence is TGTGCCAGCAGTGATACAGGGTGTGATTCACCCCTCCACTTT.

The count of this clone is one. The CDR3 DNA follows: TGTGCCAGCAGCTTAGAGTCGTGGACTAGCGGGAGTGATGAGCAGTACTTC. It is translated as CASSLESWTSGSDEQYF. V usage is TRBV11-2 and J usage is TRBJ2-7, with 13 bases that match TRBD2. The V and J ends lost 0 bases and 7 bases, in that order; junction bases with no gene match: 9. The V gene's germline CDR1 is SGHAT and CDR2 FQNNGV. The CDR3 is made up of 17 amino acids.

The CDR3 is CASNPAGTPSYEQYF. In nucleotides, the CDR3 is TGTGCCAGCAACCCGGCGGGGACCCCTTCCTACGAGCAGTACTTC. This chain joins TRBV6-1 and TRBJ2-7; tentative D call: TRBD2 (6 bases). Germline V gene lookup returns CDR1 MNHNS and CDR2 SASEGT. Trimming stripped 7 bases from V and 1 base from J, with 17 bases between. The CDR3 totals 15 residues.

This sequence joins TRBV1 and TRBJ1-2. TRBV1 is annotated as a pseudogene. The CDR3 has 15 residues. The CDR3 DNA reads TGCACCAGCAGCCTCCCCACGTACTCTAACTATGGCTACACCTTC. Protein sequence: CTSSLPTYSNYGYTF.

The chain uses TRBV7-8 and TRBJ2-7; TRBD2 aligns across 11 bases. CDR1 SGHVS and CDR2 FQNEAQ come from the germline V gene. The CDR3 is made up of 16 amino acids. The V and J ends lost 5 bases and 3 bases, in that order; junction bases with no gene match: 9. The CDR3 reads CASSPWTSGLLYEQYF. The DNA for the CDR3 is TGTGCCAGCAGCCCGTGGACTAGCGGGCTTCTCTACGAGCAGTACTTC.

This chain connects TRBV2 to TRBJ1-5, with 7 bases fitting TRBD1. CDR3 size: 15 residues. V trimming: 7 bases; J trimming: 3 bases; junction bases outside the gene matches: 9. The germline V gene has CDR1 SNHLY and CDR2 FYNNEI. The CDR3 spells CASNTRGPDNQPQHF. Written as DNA, the CDR3 is TGTGCCAGCAATACAAGGGGGCCGGACAATCAGCCCCAGCATTTT.

The chain carries TRBV10-3 and TRBJ2-7; 12 bases line up with TRBD2. The ends lost 3 bases at V and 0 bases at J; junction bases unmatched: 6. In germline, CDR1 is ENHRY, CDR2 SYGVKD. The CDR3 contains 17 residues. The CDR3 DNA follows: TGTGCCATCAGTGAATTCGGGACTAGCGGGTACTCCTACGAGCAGTACTTC. Translated: CAISEFGTSGYSYEQYF.